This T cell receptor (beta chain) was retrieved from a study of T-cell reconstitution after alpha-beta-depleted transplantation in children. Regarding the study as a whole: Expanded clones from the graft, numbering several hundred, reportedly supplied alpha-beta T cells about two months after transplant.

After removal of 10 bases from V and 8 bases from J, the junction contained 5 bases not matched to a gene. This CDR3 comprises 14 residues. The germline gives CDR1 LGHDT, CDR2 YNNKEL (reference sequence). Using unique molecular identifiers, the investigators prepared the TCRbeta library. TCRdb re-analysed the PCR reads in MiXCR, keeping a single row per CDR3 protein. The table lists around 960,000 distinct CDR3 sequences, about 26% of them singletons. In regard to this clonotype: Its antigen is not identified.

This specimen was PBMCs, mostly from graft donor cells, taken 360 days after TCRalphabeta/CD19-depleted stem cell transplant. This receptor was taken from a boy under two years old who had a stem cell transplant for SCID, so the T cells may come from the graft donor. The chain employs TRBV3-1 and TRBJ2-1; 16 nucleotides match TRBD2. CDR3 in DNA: TGTGCCACGGGACTAGCGGGGGGGACCGATGAGCAGTTCTTC. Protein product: CATGLAGGTDEQFF.